The 28 T cell receptor beta chains below come from one sample, sequenced in a study of blood T cell repertoires in COVID-19. The data were produced by immunoSEQ multiplex PCR, yet TCRdb's version contains in-frame clones alone and is incomplete. In the table there are roughly 24,000 clones, 75% to 90% of which are singletons. The material sequenced was peripheral blood. These receptors came from a woman between 65 and 79 years old with active COVID-19.

The V call is TRBV2, the J call TRBJ2-5, with 7 bases lining up with TRBD1. V trimming: 6 bases; J trimming: 2 bases; junction bases outside the gene matches: 6. Germline CDR1 SNHLY, CDR2 FYNNEI. This CDR3 is 14 amino acids long. CDR3 residues: CASSRDSFQETQYF. In DNA, the CDR3 is TGTGCCAGCAGCAGGGACAGTTTTCAAGAGACCCAGTACTTC.

This clone was observed once. V is TRBV19 and J is TRBJ1-5; D gene unclear. Looked up from germline, CDR1 is LNHDA and CDR2 is SQIVND (reference sequence). The V and J ends lost 5 bases and 0 bases respectively, with 11 bases between them. This CDR3 has 15 amino acids. The CDR3 sequence: CASSPGGYSNQPQHF. The CDR3 coding sequence is TGTGCCAGTAGTCCGGGAGGGTATAGCAATCAGCCCCAGCATTTT.

The chain couples TRBV6-5 to TRBJ2-3, with 9 bases lining up with TRBD1. Looked up from germline, CDR1 is MNHEY and CDR2 is SVGAGI. The V gene end was trimmed by 5 bases and the J gene end by 9 bases; junction bases not matched to a gene: 6. The CDR3 is 13 amino acids. The CDR3 sequence is CASSPGQGKTQYF. CDR3 DNA sequence: TGTGCCAGCAGTCCGGGACAGGGTAAGACGCAGTATTTT.

The genes are TRBV25-1 and TRBJ1-4, with unresolved D. CDR3 size: 12 residues. Germline V gene sequence: CDR1 MGHDK, CDR2 SYGVNS. V shed 6 bases and J shed 8 bases, with 10 bases lying between them. CDR3 DNA sequence: TGTGCCAGCAGCGCCCAGGCCGAAAAACTGTTTTTT. Translation gives CASSAQAEKLFF.

This chain uses TRBV29-1 with TRBJ2-1; weak D call: TRBD2 (6 bases). CDR3 size: 15 residues. Germline loops: CDR1 SQVTM, CDR2 ANQGSEA. The V end was cut by 0 bases, the J end by 7 bases, with 16 bases between. Here the CDR3 reads CSVEDVGGPRNEQFF. CDR3 bases: TGCAGCGTTGAAGATGTGGGGGGACCCAGGAATGAGCAGTTCTTC.

J is TRBJ2-3 and V is TRBV7-3; 9 positions match TRBD2. After removal of 0 bases from V and 1 base from J, the junction contained 5 bases not matched to a gene. The CDR3 has 17 amino acids. Germline loops: CDR1 SGHTA, CDR2 FQGTGA. CDR3 sequence: CASSLTVVAGGTDTQYF. The CDR3 region has the DNA TGTGCCAGCAGCTTAACGGTAGTAGCGGGGGGCACAGATACGCAGTATTTT.

The chain joins TRBV2 to TRBJ2-1; 9 bases match TRBD1. Losses at the gene ends were 5 bases for V and 5 bases for J; bases not matched to a gene: 7. CDR1 SNHLY and CDR2 FYNNEI come from the germline V gene. The CDR3 contains 15 residues. CDR3 in amino acids: CASSRTGVSDNEQFF. The CDR3, as DNA: TGTGCCAGCAGTCGGACAGGGGTGTCGGACAATGAGCAGTTCTTC. Variable domain in full (rest from reference TRBV2 and TRBJ2-1): EPEVTQTPSHQVTQMGQEVILRCVPISNHLYFYWYRQILGQKVEFLVSFYNNEISEKSEIFDDQFSVERPDGSNFTLKIRSTKLEDSAMYFCASSRTGVSDNEQFFGPGTRLTVL.

The chain carries TRBV3-1 (or the pseudogene TRBV3-2) and TRBJ2-3; 12 nucleotides line up with TRBD2. Germline lookup yields CDR1 LGHDT and CDR2 YNNKEL (reference sequence). The J segment lost 4 bases and the V segment lost 4 bases, leaving 9 bases of the junction unmatched. The CDR3 loop spans 17 amino acids. For the CDR3, the DNA is TGTGCCAGCAGCCGGACTAGCGGGGAGTTGCGGCCAGATACGCAGTATTTT. Translation: CASSRTSGELRPDTQYF.

J is TRBJ2-7 and V is TRBV15, with D possibly being TRBD2 (5 bases). In germline, CDR1 is LNHNV, CDR2 YYDKDF (reference sequence). The CDR3 runs 13 residues. The ends were cut back, 1 base at V and 4 bases at J, with 8 bases in the middle. The CDR3 DNA sequence: TGTGCCACCAGCAGAGCGGGAAGGTACGAGCAGTACTTC. This sequence encodes CATSRAGRYEQYF.

The rearrangement joins TRBV10-1 to TRBJ1-1; 7 bases are a match to TRBD1. V was clipped by 11 bases and J by 5 bases; unmatched bases: 11. Germline-derived CDR1 and CDR2 are WNHNN and SYGVQD (reference sequence). The CDR3 is 13 amino acids. The CDR3 sequence is CACLGTGATEAFF. The CDR3 DNA follows: TGCGCCTGTTTGGGAACAGGGGCGACTGAAGCTTTCTTT.

This clone was observed once. The chain joins TRBV11-2 to TRBJ1-3; unclear D gene. V lost 2 bases, J lost 4 bases, and 15 bases lay in between. CDR3 length: 16 amino acids. CDR1 and CDR2 from the germline V gene are SGHAT and FQNNGV. The CDR3 is CASSLLPYSGGNTIYF. DNA for the CDR3: TGTGCCAGCAGCTTACTGCCTTACTCGGGAGGAAACACCATATATTTT.

V is TRBV6-2 or TRBV6-3 and J is TRBJ2-7, with 15 bases matching TRBD2. CDR1 and CDR2 from the germline V gene are MNHEY and SVGEGT. J lost 2 bases, V lost 2 bases, and 13 bases had no gene match. The CDR3 extends over 20 amino acids. The CDR3 loop is CASSYQTSGLAGGSAYEQYF. As DNA, the CDR3 is TGTGCCAGCAGTTACCAAACCTCCGGACTAGCGGGGGGGTCCGCCTACGAGCAGTACTTC.

To note about this clone: The identical CDR3 is also encoded by other nucleotide sequences in the sample. The rearrangement uses TRBV13 and TRBJ2-7; 9 bases align to TRBD1. Germline loops: CDR1 PRHDT, CDR2 FYEKMQ (reference sequence). The CDR3 totals 13 residues. The V gene end was trimmed by 5 bases and the J gene end by 6 bases; junction bases not matched to a gene: 5. In nucleotides, the CDR3 is TGTGCCAGCAGCGGGACAGGGAGTCGCGAGCAGTACTTC. It yields the protein CASSGTGSREQYF.

Concerning this clone: A junction boundary mismatches the germline segment, possibly from a read error. The chain has TRBV2 and TRBJ2-7; 8 bases agree with TRBD2. Germline V CDR1 and CDR2: SNHLY, FYNNEI. There are 12 residues in the CDR3. This chain's CDR3 is CASRPLGREANF. The CDR3 DNA reads as TGTGCCAGCAGACCCCTCGGGAGGGAGGCGAACTTC. Looking up the rest from reference TRBV2 and TRBJ2-7 gives the full variable domain: EPEVTQTPSHQVTQMGQEVILRCVPISNHLYFYWYRQILGQKVEFLVSFYNNEISEKSEIFDDQFSVERPDGSNFTLKIRSTKLEDSAMYFCASRPLGREANFGPGTRLTVT.

This rearrangement joins TRBV28 to TRBJ1-1; 10 nucleotides line up with TRBD1. Germline V lookup: CDR1 MDHEN, CDR2 SYDVKM. CDR3 length: 14 residues. V shed 5 bases, J shed 5 bases, and the junction held 5 bases outside the gene matches. CDR3 sequence (DNA): TGTGCCAGCAGTCCAGACAGGGGGCGAACTGAAGCTTTCTTT. It yields the protein CASSPDRGRTEAFF.

This clone showed up just once. The chain joins TRBV30 to TRBJ2-1; D might be TRBD1 (5 bases). Germline V gene sequence: CDR1 GTSNPN, CDR2 SVGIG (reference sequence). The CDR3 loop spans 13 amino acids. The V end was cut by 2 bases, the J end by 7 bases, with 12 bases between. This chain's CDR3 is CAWSPQASNEQFF. CDR3 DNA: TGTGCCTGGAGTCCACAGGCTAGTAATGAGCAGTTCTTC. Full variable domain (outside the CDR3, taken from reference TRBV30 and TRBJ2-1): SQTIHQWPATLVQPVGSPLSLECTVEGTSNPNLYWYRQAAGRGLQLLFYSVGIGQISSEVPQNLSASRPQDRQFILSSKKLLLSDSGFYLCAWSPQASNEQFFGPGTRLTVL.

The chain uses TRBV9 and TRBJ2-4, with D possibly matching TRBD1 (6 bases). Germline CDR1 SGDLS, CDR2 YYNGEE. Deletions cut 4 bases from V and 0 bases from J, with 14 bases between. The CDR3 runs 16 residues. CDR3 DNA sequence: TGTGCCAGCAGCCCAGGGGACGGGATAGCCAAAAACATTCAGTACTTC. Protein: CASSPGDGIAKNIQYF. Using reference TRBV9 and TRBJ2-4 for the parts outside the CDR3, the full variable domain is DSGVTQTPKHLITATGQRVTLRCSPRSGDLSVYWYQQSLDQGLQFLIQYYNGEERAKGNILERFSAQQFPDLHSELNLSSLELGDSALYFCASSPGDGIAKNIQYFGAGTRLSVL.

This clone has just one count. The rearrangement links TRBV5-1 to TRBJ1-3; D gene unclear. V lost 0 bases and J lost 0, with 10 bases in between. The CDR3 extends over 16 amino acids. Germline V gene data show CDR1 as SGHRS and CDR2 as YFSETQ. The CDR3 here is CASSLGFQSSGNTIYF. The DNA for the CDR3 is TGCGCCAGCAGCTTGGGATTTCAGTCCTCTGGAAACACCATATATTTT.

This chain uses TRBV6-6 with TRBJ1-5; maybe TRBD1 (5 bases). This CDR3 is 15 amino acids long. Germline V CDR1 and CDR2: MNHNY, SVGAGI (reference sequence). Trimming removed 8 bases at V and 1 base at J, with 15 bases between. The chain's CDR3 is CASGGGYGSNQPQHF. Written as DNA, the CDR3 is TGTGCCAGCGGGGGGGGATACGGGAGCAATCAGCCCCAGCATTTT.

This clone was seen a single time. The genes are TRBV3-1 (or the pseudogene TRBV3-2) and TRBJ2-7; 12 bases are a match to TRBD1. This CDR3 is 16 amino acids long. Germline V CDR1 and CDR2: LGHDT, YNNKEL (reference sequence). V lost 7 bases and J lost 5; bases outside the gene matches: 12. The CDR3 DNA sequence: TGTGCCAGCACCCCGAGGGACAGGGGGCCTGGCCACGAGCAGTACTTC. Protein: CASTPRDRGPGHEQYF.

Written as DNA, the CDR3 is TGCGCCAGCAGCCAAGAGGCCACCCGGGTAGGGCGGGCCCAGTACTTC. Its protein is CASSQEATRVGRAQYF. The genes are TRBV4-1 and TRBJ2-5; possibly TRBD2 for D (5 bases). This CDR3 has 16 residues. The germline V and J ends were trimmed by 0 bases and 9 bases, with 20 bases remaining between them. Germline-derived CDR1 and CDR2 are MGHRA and YSYEKL.

The chain employs TRBV6-5 and TRBJ1-1; weak D call: TRBD1 (6 bases). V was pared by 2 bases and J by 1 base, with 14 bases between. The CDR3 extends over 16 amino acids. Germline V gene data show CDR1 as MNHEY and CDR2 as SVGAGI. CDR3 in amino acids: CASSYGDKFSNTEAFF. As DNA, the CDR3 is TGTGCCAGCAGTTACGGGGACAAGTTTTCGAACACTGAAGCTTTCTTT.

This clone was counted a single time. This chain joins TRBV6-2 or TRBV6-3 and TRBJ2-1, with 12 bases aligning to TRBD2. Germline-derived CDR1 and CDR2 are MNHEY and SVGEGT. Trimming removed 4 bases from V and 8 bases from J; junction bases left unmatched: 9. CDR3 length equals 16 residues. CDR3 nucleotide sequence: TGTGCCAGCAGTTTCTCTAGCGGGGGGGCCTTTTATGAGCAGTTCTTC. Its protein product is CASSFSSGGAFYEQFF.

The V gene is TRBV6-6, the J gene TRBJ2-3; D is perhaps TRBD2 (5 bases). Germline V gene data show CDR1 as MNHNY and CDR2 as SVGAGI (reference sequence). Trimming shortened V by 7 bases and J by 4 bases, and 18 bases separated the two germline ends. This CDR3 region has 15 residues. CDR3 sequence (DNA): TGTGCCAGCAAATCCTACGGGGTTTGGGCAGATACGCAGTATTTT. It codes for CASKSYGVWADTQYF.

V and J are TRBV3-1 (or the pseudogene TRBV3-2) and TRBJ1-5; no clear D gene. Germline V gene lookup returns CDR1 LGHDT and CDR2 YNNKEL (reference sequence). CDR3 length equals 14 residues. Trimming removed 0 bases from V and 7 bases from J, with 10 bases in between. This CDR3 is CASSQETWRQPQHF. The CDR3 bases are TGTGCCAGCAGCCAAGAGACGTGGAGGCAGCCCCAGCATTTT.

The chain combines TRBV7-9 with TRBJ2-3; TRBD1 matches at 10 bases. The CDR3 contains 15 residues. V lost 5 bases to trimming and J lost 0 bases; unmatched junction nucleotides: 2. Germline V gene sequence: CDR1 SEHNR, CDR2 FQNEAQ (reference sequence). CDR3 in amino acids: CASSRGQGSTDTQYF. CDR3 DNA sequence: TGTGCCAGCAGCAGGGGACAGGGGAGCACAGATACGCAGTATTTT.

This chain connects TRBV12-1 to TRBJ1-2. TRBV12-1 is noted as a pseudogene. CDR3 size: 13 residues. The DNA for the CDR3 is TGTGCCAGCAGCTTTGAAGGTGGGAGAGGCTACACCTTC. Amino acids: CASSFEGGRGYTF.

This sequence joins TRBV6-5 and TRBJ2-1; D gene uncertain. From germline, CDR1 is MNHEY and CDR2 SVGAGI. This CDR3 comprises 12 residues. Trimming shortened V by 9 bases and J by 8 bases, and 14 bases separated the two germline ends. CDR3: CARGAPPHEQFF. The CDR3, as DNA: TGTGCCAGGGGCGCTCCGCCGCATGAGCAGTTCTTC.